This T cell receptor (beta chain) was found in a study of identical twins' blood T cells. Six healthy women, forming three identical twin pairs, donated samples. Germline V gene sequence: CDR1 MNHNY, CDR2 SVGAGI (reference sequence). V lost 8 bases, J lost 2 bases, and 2 bases stayed unmatched. There are 13 residues in the CDR3. Study-wide results and limits: Even for out-of-frame TCRbeta, twins reportedly shared V gene usage much more than unrelated donors.

In regard to this clonotype: The antigen remains unidentified.

Sample barcodes were added at both library ends during cDNA synthesis. MiXCR, run by TCRdb on the 5' RACE reads, gives a single entry per CDR3 protein. Of 300,000 to 450,000 distinct CDR3 sequences listed, around 30% were seen once; the top ten hold 5.5% to 7%. This clonotype was sampled from a woman aged 18-49 years in good health. V usage is TRBV6-6 and J usage is TRBJ2-4, with 8 bases that match TRBD2. Sequencing was performed on PBMCs. CDR3: CASAGGPKNIQYF. CDR3 DNA sequence: TGTGCCAGCGCGGGGGGACCCAAAAACATTCAGTACTTC.